The 28 T cell receptor beta chains below come from one sample, sequenced in a study of response to subunit inactivated influenza vaccine. TCRdb analysed the RT-PCR reads with MiXCR anew, one entry per CDR3 protein. Among more than 700,000 distinct CDR3 sequences listed, roughly 20% were seen once. The sample here was PBMCs from blood, taken about 5 days after vaccination. The receptor set was obtained from a man aged 50 or older who received an inactivated influenza vaccine.

This clonotype was detected only a few times. This CDR3 reads CASSWTGGHYGYTF. For the CDR3, the DNA is TGTGCCAGCAGTTGGACAGGGGGCCACTATGGCTACACCTTC. The chain recombines TRBV12-3 or TRBV12-4 with TRBJ1-2, with 11 bases fitting TRBD1. The CDR3 is made up of 14 amino acids. The V and J ends lost 4 bases and 3 bases, in that order; junction bases with no gene match: 1.

This clonotype showed up just a few times. The chain joins TRBV18 to TRBJ2-5; D gene unclear. V was clipped by 2 bases and J by 5 bases, with 9 bases between them. Germline loops: CDR1 KGHSH, CDR2 LQKENI. The CDR3 covers 13 residues. CDR3 in DNA: TGTGCCAGCTCACCAGGGCTTTGGGAGACCCAGTACTTC. Translating gives CASSPGLWETQYF.

This clonotype was observed at least ten times. V gene TRBV6-5 combines with J gene TRBJ2-7; D gene unclear. The CDR3 is 16 amino acids. Trimming stripped 0 bases from V and 0 bases from J, with 12 bases between. The germline V gene encodes CDR1 MNHEY and CDR2 SVGAGI. In nucleotides, the CDR3 is TGTGCCAGCAGTTACTCGATTCCGGTCCCCTCCTACGAGCAGTACTTC. Translated: CASSYSIPVPSYEQYF.

V is TRBV7-2 and J is TRBJ1-1, with D unresolved. The CDR3 totals 15 residues. The ends were cut back, 1 base at V and 1 base at J, with 10 bases in the middle. The V gene's germline CDR1 is SGHTA and CDR2 FQGNSA. The CDR3 is CASSLGPERNTEAFF. For the CDR3, the DNA is TGTGCCAGCAGCTTAGGGCCAGAAAGGAACACTGAAGCTTTCTTT.

The gene calls are TRBV6-1 and TRBJ1-2; D remains ambiguous. The CDR3 length is 11 residues. Germline V CDR1 and CDR2: MNHNS, SASEGT. The V gene lost 8 bases and the J gene lost 5 bases, with 9 bases spanning the gap. The DNA of the CDR3 is TGTGCCAGCTCACAGAGTTATGGCTACACCTTC. Amino acid sequence: CASSQSYGYTF.

The V gene is TRBV20-1, the J gene TRBJ2-7; TRBD2 matches at 13 bases. The germline CDR1 and CDR2 sequences are DFQATT and SNEGSKA (reference sequence). The CDR3 has 15 residues. V trimming: 6 bases; J trimming: 0 bases; junction bases outside the gene matches: 5. The CDR3 nucleotides read TGCAGTGCCAGGACTAGCGGGAGCCTCTCCTACGAGCAGTACTTC. It codes for CSARTSGSLSYEQYF.

This clonotype was found many times. The chain uses TRBV11-1 and TRBJ2-5, with 13 positions matching TRBD2. V trimming: 6 bases; J trimming: 0 bases; junction bases outside the gene matches: 13. The CDR3 spans 19 residues. Germline V gene sequence: CDR1 SGHAT, CDR2 FQDESV (reference sequence). The CDR3 nucleotides are TGTGCCAGCAGATCAACTAGCGGGAGGGCTTCGATGTACCAAGAGACCCAGTACTTC. This encodes CASRSTSGRASMYQETQYF. Complete variable domain (other parts from reference TRBV11-1 and TRBJ2-5): EAEVAQSPRYKITEKSQAVAFWCDPISGHATLYWYRQILGQGPELLVQFQDESVVDDSQLPKDRFSAERLKGVDSTLKIQPAELGDSAMYLCASRSTSGRASMYQETQYFGPGTRLLVL.

The chain links TRBV7-3 to TRBJ2-1; D not certain. V gave up 2 bases and J gave up 8 bases, with 13 bases separating them. From germline, CDR1 is SGHTA and CDR2 FQGTGA. The CDR3 is made up of 14 amino acids. The CDR3 region has the DNA TGTGCCAGCAGCTTATTGCAGAGACCCCATGAGCAGTTCTTC. Protein product: CASSLLQRPHEQFF.

Here the CDR3 DNA reads TGTGCCAGCAGCTCGGGACTTCTAACGCAGTATTTT. It is translated as CASSSGLLTQYF. The V gene is TRBV7-9, the J gene TRBJ2-3; perhaps TRBD2 as D (6 bases). Germline values: CDR1 SEHNR, CDR2 FQNEAQ (reference sequence). This CDR3 has 12 residues. The V gene lost 4 bases and the J gene lost 9 bases, with 11 bases spanning the gap.

The chain joins TRBV7-9 to TRBJ2-3; 10 positions agree with TRBD1. This CDR3 has 16 amino acids. V dropped 5 bases and J dropped 0; count of bases not matched to a gene: 5. From germline, CDR1 is SEHNR and CDR2 FQNEAQ (reference sequence). This CDR3 reads CASSPRQGASTDTQYF. The CDR3 coding sequence is TGTGCCAGCAGCCCCAGACAGGGGGCGAGCACAGATACGCAGTATTTT.

V usage is TRBV20-1 and J usage is TRBJ2-5; D is perhaps TRBD2 (6 bases). The V end lost 6 bases, the J end lost 0 bases, and 14 bases lay between the germline ends. CDR1 and CDR2 from the germline V gene are DFQATT and SNEGSKA (reference sequence). The CDR3 is made up of 14 amino acids. CDR3 region: CSAHLLANQETQYF. The CDR3 DNA sequence: TGCAGTGCCCATCTACTAGCCAACCAAGAGACCCAGTACTTC.

This clonotype was counted between two and nine times. The CDR3 sequence: CSARDIRVKEKLFF. CDR3 in DNA: TGCAGTGCTAGAGATATCAGGGTTAAGGAAAAACTGTTTTTT. V usage is TRBV20-1 and J usage is TRBJ1-4; D may be TRBD1 (5 bases). Germline V CDR1 and CDR2: DFQATT, SNEGSKA (reference sequence). The CDR3 is 14 amino acids. Between the trimmed V and J ends, which lost 0 bases and 8 bases, there was a span of 13 bases.

This clonotype was counted at least ten times. J is TRBJ2-3 and V is TRBV20-1, with D perhaps TRBD2 (5 bases). Trimming took off 3 bases at V and 1 base at J, with 14 bases between the two ends. This CDR3 has 15 residues. CDR1 is DFQATT and CDR2 is SNEGSKA in the germline V gene (reference sequence). The CDR3 loop reads CSASGVRGGTDTQYF. The DNA for the CDR3 is TGCAGTGCTAGTGGCGTCCGGGGTGGCACAGATACGCAGTATTTT.

The chain carries TRBV6-1 and TRBJ1-1, with D possibly being TRBD1 (6 bases). V was pared by 6 bases and J by 0 bases, with 20 bases between. This CDR3 region has 17 residues. Germline values: CDR1 MNHNS, CDR2 SASEGT. This CDR3 is CASSKSGQTSMNTEAFF. CDR3 nucleotide sequence: TGTGCCAGCAGCAAAAGTGGACAGACTAGCATGAACACTGAAGCTTTCTTT.

This chain uses TRBV5-1 with TRBJ2-1; 9 bases map to TRBD2. This CDR3 region has 15 residues. V lost 0 bases and J lost 9; bases outside the gene matches: 7. Germline CDR1 is SGHRS and CDR2 is YFSETQ. This chain's CDR3 is CASSLVAGEAGEQFF. CDR3 in DNA: TGCGCCAGCAGCTTGGTAGCGGGAGAAGCGGGTGAGCAGTTCTTC.

A few counts support this clonotype. The V call is TRBV6-2 or TRBV6-3, the J call TRBJ2-5; the D gene is possibly TRBD1 (6 bases). Germline-derived CDR1 and CDR2 are MNHEY and SVGEGT. V lost 2 bases and J lost 0, with 16 bases in between. CDR3 length equals 17 residues. For the CDR3, the DNA is TGTGCCAGCAGTTACGACACAGGGACACCCTACCAAGAGACCCAGTACTTC. As protein: CASSYDTGTPYQETQYF.

CDR3 sequence reads: CSARGLAEETQYF. As DNA, the CDR3 is TGCAGTGCTAGGGGCCTAGCTGAGGAGACCCAGTACTTC. The chain couples TRBV20-1 to TRBJ2-5, with D tentatively TRBD2 (5 bases). Germline V gene data show CDR1 as DFQATT and CDR2 as SNEGSKA (reference sequence). V lost 3 bases and J lost 5, with 13 bases in between. CDR3 size: 13 residues.

This clonotype occurred many times. The J gene is TRBJ2-1, the V gene TRBV29-1, with TRBD2 identical over 14 bases. The CDR3 is 19 amino acids. J was trimmed by 5 bases and V by 6 bases; bases with no gene match: 18. CDR1 and CDR2 (germline): SQVTM, ANQGSEA. In DNA form, the CDR3 reads TGCAGCGTGAGTCCCGTGGTAGGACTAGCGGGAGGAAGGGACAATGAGCAGTTCTTC. It yields the protein CSVSPVVGLAGGRDNEQFF.

This clonotype was observed many times. One end of the junction does not line up with germline, which may come from a read error. J is TRBJ2-7 and V is TRBV5-1; TRBD1 agrees at 9 bases. Germline lookup yields CDR1 SGHRS and CDR2 YFSETQ. This CDR3 is built from 13 residues. CDR3 amino acids: CASSLDRGYEQYF. The CDR3 region has the DNA TGTGCCAGCAGCCTGGACAGGGGATACGAGCAGTACTTC.

A few counts support this clonotype. The chain employs TRBV10-3 and TRBJ2-1; 7 nucleotides align to TRBD1. The trim removed 6 bases at V and 6 bases at J, leaving 8 bases unmatched. Germline V gene lookup returns CDR1 ENHRY and CDR2 SYGVKD. This CDR3 has 14 residues. The CDR3 coding sequence is TGTGCCATCAGCGGACAGGAGAGGGGCAATGAGCAGTTCTTC. Encoded protein: CAISGQERGNEQFF.

This clonotype was counted between two and nine times. The chain has TRBV20-1 and TRBJ2-1; 12 positions agree with TRBD2. The J segment lost 7 bases and the V segment lost 0 bases, leaving 13 bases of the junction unmatched. This CDR3 contains 18 residues. CDR1 DFQATT and CDR2 SNEGSKA come from the germline V gene (reference sequence). The CDR3 protein is CSARDRASGRAQGNEQFF. CDR3 sequence (DNA): TGCAGTGCTAGAGATCGGGCTAGCGGGAGGGCCCAAGGAAATGAGCAGTTCTTC.

V usage is TRBV7-2 and J usage is TRBJ2-5; D possibly uses TRBD1 or TRBD2 (5 bases each). Germline V gives CDR1 SGHTA, CDR2 FQGNSA. V was shortened by 2 bases and J by 7 bases, with 20 bases between the two germline ends. The CDR3 extends over 16 amino acids. This CDR3 reads CASSLSRAGSQGTQYF. DNA for the CDR3: TGTGCCAGCAGCTTAAGTCGCGCGGGCAGCCAGGGGACCCAGTACTTC.

The sample holds a few counts of this clonotype. This rearrangement joins TRBV5-1 to TRBJ2-1; D may be TRBD1 or TRBD2 (5 bases each). This CDR3 has 16 amino acids. V lost 0 bases and J 8 bases, leaving 18 bases between the germline ends. Germline V gene sequence: CDR1 SGHRS, CDR2 YFSETQ. DNA for the CDR3: TGCGCCAGCAGCTTGGAAGGCGCGATAAGAGGGGATGAGCAGTTCTTC. This codes for CASSLEGAIRGDEQFF. The full variable domain, with the rest looked up from reference TRBV5-1 and TRBJ2-1, is KAGVTQTPRYLIKTRGQQVTLSCSPISGHRSVSWYQQTPGQGLQFLFEYFSETQRNKGNFPGRFSGRQFSNSRSEMNVSTLELGDSALYLCASSLEGAIRGDEQFFGPGTRLTVL.

In this sample, this clonotype turned up many times. This chain links TRBV10-3 with TRBJ2-3; the D gene is possibly TRBD2 (6 bases). V lost 11 bases and J lost 2, with 14 bases in between. The germline V gene has CDR1 ENHRY and CDR2 SYGVKD. CDR3 length: 13 amino acids. For the CDR3, the DNA is TGTGCCGCCGGAGGGGATAACACAGATACGCAGTATTTT. Its translation is CAAGGDNTDTQYF.

The genes are TRBV24-1 and TRBJ2-2, with 8 bases aligning to TRBD1. The CDR3 totals 17 residues. Germline V lookup: CDR1 KGHDR, CDR2 SFDVKD. The V gene end was trimmed by 9 bases and the J gene end by 0 bases; junction bases not matched to a gene: 11. CDR3 in DNA: TGTGCCACCGGACCGCCCCCGGACAGGGCGAACACCGGGGAGCTGTTTTTT. Translating gives CATGPPPDRANTGELFF.

This clonotype was counted only a few times. The rearrangement links TRBV12-3 or TRBV12-4 to TRBJ2-3; maybe TRBD2 (7 bases). There are 15 residues in the CDR3. Deletions cut 7 bases from V and 1 base from J, with 15 bases between. CDR3 loop: CASIKGGLRTDTQYF. The CDR3 DNA is TGTGCCAGCATCAAGGGGGGGCTTCGCACAGATACGCAGTATTTT.

The chain carries TRBV12-3 or TRBV12-4 and TRBJ2-6, with TRBD1 matching 8 bases. The length of the CDR3 is 17 residues. V was pared by 6 bases and J by 4 bases, with 11 bases of the junction left unmatched. The CDR3, as DNA: TGTGCCAGCAGCCCCGAAGACAGGGGAATCGGGGCCAACGTCCTGACTTTC. It encodes CASSPEDRGIGANVLTF.

This chain links TRBV6-1 with TRBJ2-4; 8 bases agree with TRBD1. The CDR3 totals 13 residues. Unmatched junction bases numbered 3, after V lost 6 bases and J lost 5 bases. The germline CDR1 and CDR2 sequences are MNHNS and SASEGT. The CDR3 loop reads CASRKTGENIQYF. CDR3 coding DNA: TGTGCCAGCAGGAAGACAGGGGAAAACATTCAGTACTTC.